A single sample is the source of the 13 T cell receptor beta chains below, sequenced in a study of cytotoxic CD8 clonotypes in ibrutinib-treated CLL. The repertoire was sequenced with immunoSEQ multiplex PCR; TCRdb's copy has only in-frame clones and lacks some. The data hold some 300,000 clones, with roughly 85% observed a single time. This sample comprised PBMCs, obtained before ibrutinib treatment. The source is a human donor with chronic lymphocytic leukemia.

This chain links TRBV4-1 with TRBJ2-7; D ambiguous. The CDR3 is 13 amino acids. Trimming removed 4 bases at V and 5 bases at J, with 12 bases between. The germline V gene has CDR1 MGHRA and CDR2 YSYEKL. DNA for the CDR3: TGCGCCAGCAGCCCCTCACCGTCTGACGAGCAGTACTTC. Encoded protein: CASSPSPSDEQYF.

This chain joins TRBV18 and TRBJ1-1, with D perhaps matching TRBD1 (6 bases). CDR1 KGHSH and CDR2 LQKENI come from the germline V gene. The CDR3 spans 15 residues. V lost 4 bases and J lost 0, with 12 bases in between. In nucleotides, the CDR3 is TGTGCCAGCTCACACGACAGGAGCATGAACACTGAAGCTTTCTTT. Its protein product is CASSHDRSMNTEAFF.

This sequence joins TRBV5-4 and TRBJ2-4, with D possibly TRBD1 on 7 matching bases. V lost 10 bases to trimming and J lost 6 bases, with 14 bases between them. Germline V lookup: CDR1 SGHNT, CDR2 YYREEE (reference sequence). The CDR3 extends over 12 amino acids. As DNA, the CDR3 is TGTGCCTCCCAGGGGGGCGGAAACATTCAGTACTTC. It codes for CASQGGGNIQYF.

The J gene is TRBJ2-1, the V gene TRBV27; 10 bases agree with TRBD2. This CDR3 is built from 16 residues. Germline CDR1 MNHEY, CDR2 SMNVEV (reference sequence). The trim removed 6 bases at V and 10 bases at J, leaving 15 bases unmatched. The CDR3 here is CASRGAGGPLGGEQFF. In DNA, the CDR3 is TGTGCCAGCAGGGGAGCGGGAGGGCCATTAGGTGGGGAGCAGTTCTTC.

The chain couples TRBV10-1 to TRBJ2-1, with 8 nucleotides matching TRBD2. Germline values: CDR1 WNHNN, CDR2 SYGVQD (reference sequence). J gave up 5 bases and V 9 bases, and 3 bases lay outside the gene matches. The CDR3 has 12 residues. The CDR3 is CASLGGDNEQFF. The CDR3 region has the DNA TGCGCCAGTCTCGGGGGGGACAATGAGCAGTTCTTC.

This clone was recorded a few times. V is TRBV5-1 and J is TRBJ1-2; D is unresolved. V dropped 0 bases and J dropped 4 bases, with 7 bases sitting between them. This CDR3 has 13 residues. Germline V gene lookup returns CDR1 SGHRS and CDR2 YFSETQ. This CDR3 is CASSLEAVYGYTF. In nucleotides, the CDR3 is TGCGCCAGCAGCTTGGAGGCAGTCTATGGCTACACCTTC.

This chain uses TRBV18 with TRBJ2-7, with 9 bases lining up with TRBD1. Per germline, CDR1 KGHSH and CDR2 LQKENI. CDR3 length: 15 amino acids. Unmatched junction bases numbered 6, after V lost 3 bases and J lost 3 bases. CDR3 in amino acids: CASSPRTGVNYEQYF. As DNA, the CDR3 is TGTGCCAGCTCACCCAGGACAGGGGTTAACTACGAGCAGTACTTC.

The chain has TRBV29-1 and TRBJ2-3; a possible D gene is TRBD1 (6 bases). CDR1 and CDR2 from the germline V gene are SQVTM and ANQGSEA. The CDR3 spans 17 residues. The ends were cut back, 0 bases at V and 0 bases at J, with 16 bases in the middle. The CDR3 loop reads CSVEDPGGRGSTDTQYF. For the CDR3, the DNA is TGCAGCGTTGAAGATCCCGGAGGCAGGGGAAGCACAGATACGCAGTATTTT.

This clone occurred once. V and J are TRBV10-3 and TRBJ1-4; 7 bases align to TRBD1. The CDR3 is 14 amino acids. The germline V gene has CDR1 ENHRY and CDR2 SYGVKD. Trimming cost V 6 bases and J 8 bases; bases outside gene matches: 9. This CDR3 reads CAISLDRVGEKLFF. The CDR3 bases are TGTGCCATCAGCTTAGACAGGGTAGGGGAAAAACTGTTTTTT.

The chain has TRBV6-5 and TRBJ1-4, with a tentative D call TRBD1 (5 bases). There are 16 residues in the CDR3. Germline CDR1 and CDR2: MNHEY and SVGAGI. Trimming took 3 bases from V and 0 from J, leaving 11 bases between them. The CDR3 region has the DNA TGTGCCAGCAGTTATCAGGGCACGGCAACTAATGAAAAACTGTTTTTT. Translation gives CASSYQGTATNEKLFF.

The chain links TRBV18 to TRBJ2-7; 10 bases are shared with TRBD2. V was clipped by 8 bases and J by 4 bases; unmatched bases: 14. Germline V gene lookup returns CDR1 KGHSH and CDR2 LQKENI. This CDR3 has 16 residues. The CDR3 DNA follows: TGTGCCAGCGCGGGCAGTCTAGCGGGAGTGAGTTACGAGCAGTACTTC. Protein: CASAGSLAGVSYEQYF.

The chain has TRBV5-1 and TRBJ2-4; D is undetermined. Germline V gene sequence: CDR1 SGHRS, CDR2 YFSETQ. V lost 5 bases, J lost 0 bases, and 0 bases lay in between. The CDR3 is 11 residues long. CDR3 region: CASRAKNIQYF. The DNA of the CDR3 is TGCGCCAGCAGAGCCAAAAACATTCAGTACTTC.

V and J are TRBV29-1 and TRBJ1-5, with D hard to call. The CDR3 runs to 12 residues. The V end lost 5 bases, the J end lost 9 bases, and 14 bases lay between the germline ends. The germline V gene encodes CDR1 SQVTM and CDR2 ANQGSEA. This chain's CDR3 is CSVRDPPRPQHF. The CDR3 bases are TGCAGCGTTCGCGACCCACCAAGGCCCCAGCATTTT.